The present entry profiles one TCR beta chain with its context. The antigen remains unidentified. The data stem from a study of cytomegalovirus exposure and HLA in healthy donors. Overall study results and limits: The classifier reportedly diagnosed cytomegalovirus status with high sensitivity and specificity.

The primer mix had 60 Vbeta and 13 Jbeta primers. The assay was immunoSEQ multiplex PCR, and TCRdb's table has in-frame clones only and misses some. The sample lists roughly 110,000 clones; 60% to 85% were seen once. This CDR3 is 14 amino acids long. V dropped 2 bases and J dropped 7; count of bases not matched to a gene: 7. CDR1 is MDHEN and CDR2 is SYDVKM in the germline V gene. This chain uses TRBV28 with TRBJ1-2; 7 nucleotides line up with TRBD1. The sequenced material came from PBMCs. This receptor was obtained from a male donor in good health and CMV-seropositive. The CDR3 nucleotides are TGTGCCAGCAGTTTAAACAGGGGAAGCGTTGGCTACACCTTC. Residues: CASSLNRGSVGYTF.